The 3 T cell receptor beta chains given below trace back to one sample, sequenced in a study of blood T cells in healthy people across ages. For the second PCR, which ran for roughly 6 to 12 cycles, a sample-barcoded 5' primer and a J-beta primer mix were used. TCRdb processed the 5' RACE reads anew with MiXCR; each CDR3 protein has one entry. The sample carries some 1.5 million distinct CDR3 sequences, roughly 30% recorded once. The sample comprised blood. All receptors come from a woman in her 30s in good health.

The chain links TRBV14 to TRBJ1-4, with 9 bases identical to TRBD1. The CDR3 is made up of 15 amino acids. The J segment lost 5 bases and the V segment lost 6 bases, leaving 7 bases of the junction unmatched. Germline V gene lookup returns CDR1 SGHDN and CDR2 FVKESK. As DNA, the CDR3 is TGTGCCAGCAGGAGAACCGGGACAGGGAATGAAAAACTGTTTTTT. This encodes CASRRTGTGNEKLFF.

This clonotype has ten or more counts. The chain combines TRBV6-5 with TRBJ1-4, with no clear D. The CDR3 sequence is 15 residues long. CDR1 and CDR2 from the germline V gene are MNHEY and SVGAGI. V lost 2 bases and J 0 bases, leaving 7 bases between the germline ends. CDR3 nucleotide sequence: TGTGCCAGCAGTTACAATTATGCAACTAATGAAAAACTGTTTTTT. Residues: CASSYNYATNEKLFF.

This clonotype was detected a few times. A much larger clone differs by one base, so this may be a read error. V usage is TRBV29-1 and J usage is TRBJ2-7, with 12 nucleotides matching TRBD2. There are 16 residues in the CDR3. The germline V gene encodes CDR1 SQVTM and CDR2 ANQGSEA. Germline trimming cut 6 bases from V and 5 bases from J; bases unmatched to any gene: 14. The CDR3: CSVQRTSGNSGHEQYF. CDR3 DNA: TGCAGCGTGCAGAGGACTAGCGGGAATTCGGGCCACGAGCAGTACTTC.